The 17 T cell receptor beta chains presented below share a single source sample, sequenced in a study of shared clonotypes between healthy human individuals. Data came from immunoSEQ multiplex PCR; TCRdb stores just in-frame clones and leaves some out. Of around 2.5 million clones detected, over 85% appear once; the ten largest clones hold about 0.38%. Sequenced: naive CD4+ T cells from PBMCs. Specified subset: CD45RA+ positively selected. The receptors were gathered from a young man in good health. Some clones in this sample may be carry-over from other donors' samples.

This chain connects TRBV19 to TRBJ1-2; a possible D gene is TRBD1 (5 bases). The CDR3 sequence is 14 residues long. Germline CDR1 reads LNHDA; CDR2 reads SQIVND (reference sequence). Trimming shortened V by 6 bases and J by 6 bases, and 17 bases separated the two germline ends. The CDR3 is CASRGLGAFHGYTF. The CDR3 nucleotides are TGTGCCAGTAGGGGGCTTGGGGCGTTCCATGGCTACACCTTC.

This clone occurred a few times. The V and J genes are TRBV4-2 and TRBJ1-5, with 10 bases lining up with TRBD1. This CDR3 is built from 15 residues. Looked up from germline, CDR1 is LGHNA and CDR2 is YNFKEQ. Unmatched junction bases numbered 5, after V lost 4 bases and J lost 5 bases. The CDR3 sequence: CASSPRDRGDQPQHF. The CDR3 coding sequence is TGTGCCAGCAGCCCCCGGGACAGGGGCGATCAGCCCCAGCATTTT.

This clone has just one count. The chain is built from TRBV7-9 and TRBJ1-3, with 8 bases that match TRBD1. The CDR3 loop spans 15 amino acids. Losses at the gene ends were 4 bases for V and 0 bases for J; bases not matched to a gene: 2. CDR1 is SEHNR, CDR2 FQNEAQ, per germline (reference sequence). In nucleotides, the CDR3 is TGTGCCAGCAGCTACAGGGGGAGCTCTGGAAACACCATATATTTT. Translating it yields CASSYRGSSGNTIYF.

The chain joins TRBV7-9 to TRBJ2-2; D perhaps matches TRBD2 (6 bases). CDR1 and CDR2 from the germline V gene are SEHNR and FQNEAQ (reference sequence). V was cut by 8 bases and J by 3 bases, with 16 bases left in between. There are 15 residues in the CDR3. The chain's CDR3 is CASRPSGVDTGELFF. The CDR3 nucleotides are TGTGCCAGCCGGCCCTCGGGGGTTGACACCGGGGAGCTGTTTTTT.

The V call is TRBV30, the J call TRBJ1-6; TRBD1 is a possible D gene (5 bases). The CDR3 spans 14 residues. Trimming took off 1 base at V and 7 bases at J, with 11 bases between the two ends. Per the germline V gene, CDR1 is GTSNPN and CDR2 is SVGIG (reference sequence). This CDR3 reads CAWSGLGTNSPLHF. For the CDR3, the DNA is TGTGCCTGGAGTGGTCTAGGGACCAATTCACCCCTCCACTTT. The whole variable domain, remainder taken from reference TRBV30 and TRBJ1-6, is SQTIHQWPATLVQPVGSPLSLECTVEGTSNPNLYWYRQAAGRGLQLLFYSVGIGQISSEVPQNLSASRPQDRQFILSSKKLLLSDSGFYLCAWSGLGTNSPLHFGNGTRLTVT.

The chain uses TRBV4-3 and TRBJ2-1; D is unresolved. The germline V and J ends were trimmed by 0 bases and 5 bases, with 11 bases remaining between them. The CDR3 length is 15 residues. Germline-derived CDR1 and CDR2 are LGHNA and YSLEER. The CDR3 DNA reads as TGCGCCAGCAGCCAAGAGGTTCCTAGGGACAATGAGCAGTTCTTC. It encodes CASSQEVPRDNEQFF.

The rearrangement uses TRBV7-2 and TRBJ2-7; tentatively, D is TRBD2 (6 bases). CDR3 size: 15 residues. Trimming removed 4 bases from V and 1 base from J, with 14 bases in between. CDR1 and CDR2 (germline): SGHTA, FQGNSA. CDR3 in DNA: TGTGCCAGCAGCTCTTCCCCGGACTATTCCTACGAGCAGTACTTC. Translated: CASSSSPDYSYEQYF.

The chain joins TRBV19 to TRBJ1-5; D might be TRBD1 (6 bases). The length of the CDR3 is 15 residues. The V gene's germline CDR1 is LNHDA and CDR2 SQIVND (reference sequence). V gave up 7 bases and J gave up 1 base, with 14 bases separating them. The CDR3 here is CASMSYRVSNQPQHF. CDR3 in DNA: TGTGCCAGTATGAGTTACAGGGTGAGCAATCAGCCCCAGCATTTT. The variable domain in full, with the rest retrieved from reference TRBV19 and TRBJ1-5, is DGGITQSPKYLFRKEGQNVTLSCEQNLNHDAMYWYRQDPGQGLRLIYYSQIVNDFQKGDIAEGYSVSREKKESFPLTVTSAQKNPTAFYLCASMSYRVSNQPQHFGDGTRLSIL.

This clone was seen a single time. The chain uses TRBV7-2 and TRBJ2-1; TRBD1 is a possible D gene (6 bases). Germline V gene lookup returns CDR1 SGHTA and CDR2 FQGNSA. This CDR3 is 13 amino acids long. V dropped 1 base and J dropped 9 bases, with 10 bases sitting between them. The CDR3 sequence is CASSLDQGLEQFF. For the CDR3, the DNA is TGTGCCAGCAGCTTAGATCAGGGGCTTGAGCAGTTCTTC.

The chain couples TRBV7-2 to TRBJ2-1; TRBD2 is a possible D gene (5 bases). This CDR3 has 15 residues. With 4 bases removed from V and 3 bases from J, the gap between germline ends came to 13 bases. Germline values: CDR1 SGHTA, CDR2 FQGNSA. The CDR3 bases are TGTGCCAGCAGCTCCCCCAGACTACTCTACAATGAGCAGTTCTTC. It codes for CASSSPRLLYNEQFF.

This rearrangement joins TRBV28 to TRBJ2-1; possible D gene TRBD1, 5 bases. V shed 5 bases and J shed 7 bases, with 6 bases lying between them. This CDR3 is 11 amino acids long. Germline CDR1 reads MDHEN; CDR2 reads SYDVKM. CDR3 sequence (DNA): TGTGCCAGCAGTAACAGGAATGAGCAGTTCTTC. Residues: CASSNRNEQFF. Full variable domain (missing parts from reference TRBV28 and TRBJ2-1): DVKVTQSSRYLVKRTGEKVFLECVQDMDHENMFWYRQDPGLGLRLIYFSYDVKMKEKGDIPEGYSVSREKKERFSLILESASTNQTSMYLCASSNRNEQFFGPGTRLTVL.

To note about this clone: This sample includes further DNA sequences coding for the same CDR3. The chain carries TRBV6-5 and TRBJ1-4; weak D call: TRBD1 (5 bases). Trimming stripped 0 bases from V and 0 bases from J, with 8 bases between. The germline V gene has CDR1 MNHEY and CDR2 SVGAGI. This CDR3 has 16 residues. The CDR3 loop is CASSYSGPATNEKLFF. In DNA, the CDR3 is TGTGCCAGCAGTTACTCGGGGCCTGCAACTAATGAAAAACTGTTTTTT.

V and J are TRBV5-6 and TRBJ2-1; tentatively, D is TRBD2 (6 bases). The CDR3 runs to 16 residues. Deletions cut 6 bases from V and 7 bases from J, with 23 bases between. Per the germline V gene, CDR1 is SGHDT and CDR2 is YYEEEE. CDR3: CASNLRAGFVRNEQFF. CDR3 bases: TGTGCCAGCAACCTGCGGGCGGGATTCGTTCGGAATGAGCAGTTCTTC.

The chain couples TRBV6-6 to TRBJ2-7; D perhaps matches TRBD2 (7 bases). The CDR3 is 14 residues long. Germline V gene sequence: CDR1 MNHNY, CDR2 SVGAGI (reference sequence). V was shortened by 2 bases and J by 2 bases, with 10 bases between the two germline ends. The CDR3 spells CASSYRGGPYEQYF. The CDR3, as DNA: TGTGCCAGCAGTTACAGGGGGGGCCCCTACGAGCAGTACTTC.

Concerning this clone itself: One end of the junction varies from germline; a read error may be responsible. V usage is TRBV7-2 and J usage is TRBJ1-1; no reliable D call. The CDR3 consists of 14 residues. Germline CDR1 is SGHTA and CDR2 is FQGNSA. The CDR3 reads CVSSPKGLITEAFF. The CDR3 region has the DNA TGTGTCAGCAGCCCTAAAGGACTTATCACTGAAGCTTTCTTT.

This rearrangement joins TRBV10-3 to TRBJ2-7; no clear D. This CDR3 spans 13 amino acids. The V and J ends lost 3 bases and 2 bases respectively, with 8 bases between them. Germline lookup yields CDR1 ENHRY and CDR2 SYGVKD. CDR3 bases: TGTGCCATCAGTGATCAAGTGACCTACGAGCAGTACTTC. Amino acids: CAISDQVTYEQYF.

This clone was seen just once. The chain carries TRBV7-8 and TRBJ1-1, with TRBD1 matching 7 bases. The CDR3 is 16 amino acids. V gave up 2 bases and J gave up 1 base; unmatched junction bases: 7. From germline, CDR1 is SGHVS and CDR2 FQNEAQ. CDR3 coding DNA: TGTGCCAGCAGCTTATCCGGGACAGTACGGAACACTGAAGCTTTCTTT. Protein: CASSLSGTVRNTEAFF.